Below are 15 T cell receptor beta chains sequenced from a single sample in a study of blood T cells in healthy people across ages. For the second PCR, which ran for roughly 6 to 12 cycles, a sample-barcoded 5' primer and a J-beta primer mix were used. TCRdb independently ran MiXCR on the 5' RACE reads; one entry per CDR3 protein. The sample contains over 550,000 distinct CDR3 sequences, roughly 31% of which appear only once. The sequencing input was blood. These TCRs come from a woman of 80 years or more in good health.

Comment on this clonotype: Because the CDR3's place on the DNA is in doubt, the DNA is left out and the CDR3 is given as listed by TCRdb. This chain connects TRBV29-1 to TRBJ1-2; the table's D call, TRBD1, was not checked against the DNA. The CDR3 is 12 amino acids long, termini counted. CDR1 SQVTM and CDR2 ANQGSEA come from the germline V gene. The CDR3 sequence: CSARTGGYGCTF.

The V call is TRBV21-1, the J call TRBJ2-7; the DNA was not used to check the table's D call, TRBD1. TRBV21-1 has pseudogene status. The length of the CDR3 is 17 residues. The CDR3 bases are TGTGCCAACAGCAAAGGTGTTGGGACCTGTTCTTGTTCGGGGCAGTACTTC. This translates into CANSKGVGTCSCSGQYF.

This sequence joins TRBV27 and TRBJ1-5; D unresolved. Deletions cut 6 bases from V and 5 bases from J, with 17 bases between. The CDR3 is 15 amino acids. Germline loops: CDR1 MNHEY, CDR2 SMNVEV (reference sequence). CDR3 amino acids: CASSTQWESDQPQHF. The CDR3 DNA is TGTGCCAGCAGCACGCAGTGGGAGAGCGATCAGCCCCAGCATTTT.

This clonotype showed up just a few times. The gene calls are TRBV7-9 and TRBJ1-4; tentatively, D is TRBD1 (5 bases). Germline CDR1 is SEHNR and CDR2 is FQNEAQ (reference sequence). CDR3 size: 16 residues. V shed 6 bases and J shed 7 bases, with 21 bases lying between them. CDR3 nucleotides: TGTGCCAGCAGTCGCGGGACCTTGGAATTGCTTGAAAAACTGTTTTTT. Amino acid sequence: CASSRGTLELLEKLFF. Complete variable domain (other parts from reference TRBV7-9 and TRBJ1-4): DTGVSQNPRHKITKRGQNVTFRCDPISEHNRLYWYRQTLGQGPEFLTYFQNEAQLEKSRLLSDRFSAERPKGSFSTLEIQRTEQGDSAMYLCASSRGTLELLEKLFFGSGTQLSVL.

This clonotype was picked up many times. The genes are TRBV10-3 and TRBJ2-6, with 7 bases matching TRBD1. V shed 0 bases, J shed 4 bases, and the junction held 9 bases outside the gene matches. CDR1 and CDR2 (germline): ENHRY, SYGVKD. The CDR3 covers 18 residues. The CDR3 DNA follows: TGTGCCATCAGTGAGTCGAGGGGGCGAGGATCCGGGGCCAACGTCCTGACTTTC. This sequence encodes CAISESRGRGSGANVLTF.

In this sample, this clonotype turned up many times. The chain carries TRBV7-2 and TRBJ2-4; 11 nucleotides align to TRBD2. CDR1 and CDR2 from the germline V gene are SGHTA and FQGNSA. V lost 3 bases to trimming and J lost 15 bases; unmatched junction nucleotides: 10. CDR3 length: 14 amino acids. CDR3 sequence: CASSLAGTSGYRYF. The DNA of the CDR3 is TGTGCCAGCAGCTTGGCCGGGACTAGCGGTTATAGGTACTTC.

This clonotype was observed a few times. The chain has TRBV9 and TRBJ2-7; D remains unclear. The CDR3 loop spans 16 amino acids. The germline CDR1 and CDR2 sequences are SGDLS and YYNGEE. Trimming pared 0 bases from V and 0 bases from J, leaving 13 bases between. The CDR3 DNA reads TGTGCCAGCAGCGTAGGTCGGGCAGGAGACTCCTACGAGCAGTACTTC. Residues: CASSVGRAGDSYEQYF. The whole variable domain, filled in from reference TRBV9 and TRBJ2-7, reads DSGVTQTPKHLITATGQRVTLRCSPRSGDLSVYWYQQSLDQGLQFLIQYYNGEERAKGNILERFSAQQFPDLHSELNLSSLELGDSALYFCASSVGRAGDSYEQYFGPGTRLTVT.

At least ten counts were recorded for this clonotype. The V call is TRBV20-1, the J call TRBJ2-5; D is unresolved. CDR3 length equals 11 residues. Germline V gene sequence: CDR1 DFQATT, CDR2 SNEGSKA (reference sequence). DNA of the CDR3: TGCAGCGTCAGGAGTGAGGATGAGCAGTACTTC. Its translation is CSVRSEDEQYF.

This clonotype has a handful of counts. This chain connects TRBV28 to TRBJ1-4; D may be TRBD1 (5 bases). The CDR3 length is 14 residues. Trimming took off 7 bases at V and 8 bases at J, with 17 bases between the two ends. Germline V CDR1 and CDR2: MDHEN, SYDVKM. The CDR3: CASIPGGSREKLFF. CDR3 in DNA: TGTGCCAGCATCCCGGGGGGTTCTCGGGAAAAACTGTTTTTT.

The rearrangement uses TRBV20-1 and TRBJ1-5; 9 bases line up with TRBD1. There are 19 residues in the CDR3. V lost 3 bases and J lost 0; bases outside the gene matches: 15. CDR1 and CDR2 (germline): DFQATT, SNEGSKA (reference sequence). The CDR3 coding sequence is TGCAGTGCTAGGACTCCGGGACAGGGTTTTCCCTATAGCAATCAGCCCCAGCATTTT. It codes for CSARTPGQGFPYSNQPQHF.

This clonotype has ten or more counts. This chain joins TRBV4-3 and TRBJ2-7; tentatively, D is TRBD1 or TRBD2 (5 bases each). Germline CDR1 is LGHNA and CDR2 is YSLEER. V was pared by 4 bases and J by 0 bases, with 7 bases between. This CDR3 contains 13 residues. The DNA for the CDR3 is TGCGCCAGCAGCCGAGGGGCCTCCTACGAGCAGTACTTC. It translates to CASSRGASYEQYF.

This clonotype has a count of ten or more. This CDR3 reads CASSSSSYEQYF. For the CDR3, the DNA is TGCGCCAGCAGCTCTAGCTCCTACGAGCAGTACTTC. The chain has TRBV5-1 and TRBJ2-7; unclear D gene. Germline V gene lookup returns CDR1 SGHRS and CDR2 YFSETQ. This CDR3 has 12 amino acids. V lost 3 bases to trimming and J lost 0 bases, with 4 bases between them. The entire variable domain, with the rest obtained from reference TRBV5-1 and TRBJ2-7, is as follows: KAGVTQTPRYLIKTRGQQVTLSCSPISGHRSVSWYQQTPGQGLQFLFEYFSETQRNKGNFPGRFSGRQFSNSRSEMNVSTLELGDSALYLCASSSSSYEQYFGPGTRLTVT.

This chain connects TRBV20-1 to TRBJ1-1; D gene ambiguous. Germline V lookup: CDR1 DFQATT, CDR2 SNEGSKA (reference sequence). The CDR3 totals 12 residues. The V end lost 3 bases, the J end lost 1 base, and 6 bases lay between the germline ends. CDR3 DNA: TGCAGTGCTAGTTACCGGAACACTGAAGCTTTCTTT. Amino acids: CSASYRNTEAFF.

V gene TRBV12-3 or TRBV12-4 combines with J gene TRBJ2-3; 7 bases map to TRBD1. The trim removed 6 bases at V and 0 bases at J, leaving 6 bases unmatched. The CDR3 totals 15 residues. In DNA, the CDR3 is TGTGCCAGCAGCCGACAGGGTCGGAGCACAGATACGCAGTATTTT. Translating gives CASSRQGRSTDTQYF.

The rearrangement links TRBV7-9 to TRBJ2-5; D remains ambiguous. The germline gives CDR1 SEHNR, CDR2 FQNEAQ (reference sequence). The CDR3 has 14 amino acids. V was clipped by 5 bases and J by 2 bases, with 12 bases between them. CDR3 loop: CASSDLVRQETQYF. The CDR3, as DNA: TGTGCCAGCAGCGACCTTGTCAGGCAAGAGACCCAGTACTTC.